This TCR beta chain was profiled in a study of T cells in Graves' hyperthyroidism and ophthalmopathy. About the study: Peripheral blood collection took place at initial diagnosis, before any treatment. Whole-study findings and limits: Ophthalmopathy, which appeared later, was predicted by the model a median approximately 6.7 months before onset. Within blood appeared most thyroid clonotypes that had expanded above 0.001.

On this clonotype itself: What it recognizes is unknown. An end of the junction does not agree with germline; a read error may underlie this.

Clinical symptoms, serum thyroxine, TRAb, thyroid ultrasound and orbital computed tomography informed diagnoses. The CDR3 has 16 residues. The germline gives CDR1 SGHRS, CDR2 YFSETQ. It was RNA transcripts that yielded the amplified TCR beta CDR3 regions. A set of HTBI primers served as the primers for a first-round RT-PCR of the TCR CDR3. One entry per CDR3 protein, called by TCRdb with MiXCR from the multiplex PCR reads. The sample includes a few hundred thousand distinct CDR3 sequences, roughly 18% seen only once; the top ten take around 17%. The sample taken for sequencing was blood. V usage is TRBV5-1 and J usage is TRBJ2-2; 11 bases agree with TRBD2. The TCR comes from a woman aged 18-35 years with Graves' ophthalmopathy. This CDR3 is CASSLGLAGYTRELFF. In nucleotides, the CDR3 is TGCGCCAGCAGCTTGGGACTAGCGGGGTACACCAGGGAGCTGTTTTTT.